These 10 T cell receptor beta chains share one sample of origin, sequenced in a study of tissue T cells after allogeneic stem cell transplantation. Assay: immunoSEQ multiplex PCR; the TCRdb copy retains only in-frame clones and omits some. The sample contains about 580 clones, roughly 89% of which appear only once. The material sequenced was duodenal tissue, taken at autopsy. The receptors come from a male patient between 35 and 75 years old with steroid-refractory graft-versus-host disease after an allogeneic stem cell transplant. Some T cells may have originated in the graft donor.

This rearrangement joins TRBV4-3 to TRBJ1-3; 9 positions match TRBD1. Per germline, CDR1 LGHNA and CDR2 YSLEER. The CDR3 spans 15 residues. V gave up 0 bases and J gave up 8 bases; unmatched junction bases: 5. The CDR3 DNA reads TGCGCCAGCAGCCAAGAGGGGACAGGGAAACACACCATATATTTT. Its translation is CASSQEGTGKHTIYF.

The rearrangement links TRBV27 to TRBJ2-7; D unresolved. The CDR3 totals 13 residues. V lost 3 bases, J lost 6 bases, and 12 bases lay in between. In germline, CDR1 is MNHEY, CDR2 SMNVEV (reference sequence). CDR3 loop: CASSFDLRFEQYF. The CDR3 DNA reads TGTGCCAGCAGTTTCGACTTACGGTTCGAGCAGTACTTC.

The rearrangement uses TRBV5-1 and TRBJ2-1; 10 bases are a match to TRBD2. CDR1 is SGHRS, CDR2 YFSETQ, per germline. The CDR3 loop spans 14 amino acids. The V gene end was trimmed by 3 bases and the J gene end by 7 bases; junction bases not matched to a gene: 4. The CDR3, as DNA: TGCGCCAGCAGCTCACAAGCGGGGGGGAATGAGCAGTTCTTC. It yields the protein CASSSQAGGNEQFF.

The rearrangement uses TRBV10-1 and TRBJ2-7; D unresolved. CDR3 size: 14 residues. V lost 6 bases, J lost 0 bases, and 12 bases lay in between. CDR1 and CDR2 (germline): WNHNN, SYGVQD (reference sequence). CDR3: CASSRDLSSYEQYF. DNA of the CDR3: TGCGCCAGCAGCCGAGACCTAAGCTCCTACGAGCAGTACTTC.

This clone came up a few times. In DNA form, the CDR3 reads TGTGCCAGCAGCTTAGAAGGTGGATACACCTTC. Residues: CASSLEGGYTF. The chain employs TRBV7-9 and TRBJ1-2; no reliable D call. Looked up from germline, CDR1 is SEHNR and CDR2 is FQNEAQ (reference sequence). The length of the CDR3 is 11 residues. V dropped 1 base and J dropped 11 bases, with 8 bases sitting between them.

This sequence joins TRBV4-3 and TRBJ2-1, with TRBD2 identical over 7 bases. CDR1 and CDR2 from the germline V gene are LGHNA and YSLEER. The CDR3 spans 14 residues. V was pared by 0 bases and J by 10 bases, with 6 bases of the junction left unmatched. This CDR3 reads CASSQEGGAGEQFF. CDR3 DNA sequence: TGCGCCAGCAGCCAAGAGGGAGGAGCGGGGGAGCAGTTCTTC.

This clone was found once. This rearrangement joins TRBV14 to TRBJ2-7; no clear D. CDR3 length equals 14 residues. Deletions cut 3 bases from V and 3 bases from J, with 12 bases between. The germline V gene encodes CDR1 SGHDN and CDR2 FVKESK. Here the CDR3 reads CASSHARKRYEQYF. The DNA of the CDR3 is TGTGCCAGCAGCCACGCACGGAAGCGCTACGAGCAGTACTTC.

This chain links TRBV7-6 with TRBJ1-1; tentative D call: TRBD1 (5 bases). Germline lookup yields CDR1 SGHVS and CDR2 FNYEAQ. V lost 5 bases to trimming and J lost 1 base, with 11 bases between them. The CDR3 sequence is 14 residues long. The CDR3 coding sequence is TGTGCCAGCAGCCGTGGGACTGCGAACACTGAAGCTTTCTTT. Its translation is CASSRGTANTEAFF.

The CDR3: CAALPLANYGYTF. CDR3 nucleotide sequence: TGTGCCGCGCTGCCTTTAGCTAACTATGGCTACACCTTC. The chain recombines TRBV7-9 with TRBJ1-2; D unresolved. In germline, CDR1 is SEHNR, CDR2 FQNEAQ (reference sequence). V dropped 11 bases and J dropped 0 bases, with 13 bases sitting between them. The CDR3 is made up of 13 amino acids.

V and J are TRBV27 and TRBJ2-3; 7 nucleotides match TRBD2. V trimming: 2 bases; J trimming: 0 bases; junction bases outside the gene matches: 11. Germline V gives CDR1 MNHEY, CDR2 SMNVEV (reference sequence). The CDR3 contains 18 residues. CDR3 DNA: TGTGCCAGCAGTTTAGTCGGGGTTCGCGGGGGTAGCACAGATACGCAGTATTTT. This codes for CASSLVGVRGGSTDTQYF.